This TCR beta chain was retrieved from a study of OX40 agonist ivuxolimab in advanced cancers. About the study: Patients assigned to dose escalation were diagnosed with hepatocellular carcinoma, melanoma, renal cell or head and neck cancer.

Libraries were prepared by immunoSEQ multiplex PCR; TCRdb keeps only in-frame clonotypes and omits some of them. The sample has about 50,000 clones, 90% to 95% seen once; the top ten hold around 4.7%. The CDR3 is 13 amino acids. Germline V CDR1 and CDR2: MRHNA, SNTAGT. V was pared by 5 bases and J by 0 bases, with 6 bases between. The J gene is TRBJ2-3, the V gene TRBV6-4; weak D call: TRBD2 (6 bases). The receptor was isolated from an adult with an advanced solid tumor such as melanoma, head and neck, liver or kidney cancer. The starting material was CD4+ or CD8+ T cells sorted from blood, obtained in a trial of the OX40 agonist ivuxolimab. The CDR3 DNA follows: TGTGCCAGCAGTAGCGGGAGCACAGATACGCAGTATTTT. This codes for CASSSGSTDTQYF.